Listed below are T cell receptor beta chains from one sample, sequenced in a study of PD-1 blockade in classical Hodgkin lymphoma. Repertoires were generated with immunoSEQ multiplex PCR, while TCRdb's copy carries only in-frame clones and drops some. The data hold about 21,000 clones, with about 68% observed a single time. Sample: peripheral blood mononuclear cells (PBMCs), taken before the fourth cycle of nivolumab. These receptors originate from a human donor with classical Hodgkin lymphoma. The CDR3 runs from the conserved cysteine through the conserved F or W. A D gene is named only where the DNA matches it firmly. The size entry is marked missing in some rows and otherwise reads once, few, many or a size class.

v_gene: TRBV7-8
j_gene: TRBJ2-1
abundance: -
d_gene: TRBD2
len: 15
CDR3aa: CASSFYSGTDNEQFF
CDR3nt: TGTGCCAGCAGCTTCTATAGCGGGACCGACAATGAGCAGTTCTTC

v_gene: TRBV4-1
j_gene: TRBJ1-2
abundance: -
d_gene: -
len: 17
CDR3aa: CASSQETRRRANYGYTF
CDR3nt: TGCGCCAGCAGCCAAGAGACTAGACGCCGAGCTAACTATGGCTACACCTTC

v_gene: TRBV15
j_gene: TRBJ2-7
abundance: -
d_gene: -
len: 15
CDR3aa: CATSRDRGTPYEQYF
CDR3nt: TGTGCCACCAGCAGAGATCGCGGGACCCCCTACGAGCAGTACTTC

v_gene: TRBV6-1
j_gene: TRBJ1-5
abundance: -
d_gene: -
len: 17
CDR3aa: CASSDLDWTYSNQPQHF
CDR3nt: TGTGCCAGCAGTGATCTGGACTGGACTTATAGCAATCAGCCCCAGCATTTT

v_gene: TRBV2
j_gene: TRBJ2-2
abundance: -
d_gene: -
len: 13
CDR3aa: CASAGRDTGELFF
CDR3nt: TGTGCCTCCGCGGGGCGGGACACCGGGGAGCTGTTTTTT

v_gene: TRBV12-5
j_gene: TRBJ2-7
abundance: few
d_gene: TRBD1
len: 19
CDR3aa: CASFPSTQRQGQNAYEQYF
CDR3nt: TGTGCTAGTTTCCCAAGTACTCAGAGACAGGGCCAAAACGCGTACGAGCAGTACTTC

v_gene: TRBV4-1
j_gene: TRBJ1-1
abundance: once
d_gene: TRBD1
len: 14
CDR3aa: CASSQQGDSTEAFF
CDR3nt: TGCGCCAGCAGCCAACAGGGGGATAGCACTGAAGCTTTCTTT

v_gene: TRBV18
j_gene: TRBJ2-2
abundance: few
d_gene: TRBD1
len: 13
CDR3aa: CASAIQGTGELFF
CDR3nt: TGTGCCAGCGCTATACAGGGGACCGGGGAGCTGTTTTTT

v_gene: TRBV6-6
j_gene: TRBJ2-3
abundance: -
d_gene: -
len: 15
CDR3aa: CASSRSGAGTDTQYF
CDR3nt: TGTGCCAGCAGCCGCTCAGGGGCTGGCACAGATACGCAGTATTTT

v_gene: TRBV10-3
j_gene: TRBJ2-7
abundance: -
d_gene: TRBD1
len: 15
CDR3aa: CAAGGQVGISYEQYF
CDR3nt: TGTGCCGCAGGAGGACAGGTCGGGATCTCCTACGAGCAGTACTTC

v_gene: TRBV6-6
j_gene: TRBJ2-1
abundance: -
d_gene: TRBD2
len: 14
CDR3aa: CASWTSGSVGEQFF
CDR3nt: TGTGCCTCTTGGACTAGCGGGAGTGTGGGTGAGCAGTTCTTC

v_gene: TRBV30
j_gene: TRBJ1-3
abundance: -
d_gene: -
len: 12
CDR3aa: CAWKTTEYTIYF
CDR3nt: TGTGCCTGGAAAACGACCGAGTACACCATATATTTT

v_gene: TRBV27
j_gene: TRBJ2-5
abundance: -
d_gene: TRBD2
len: 15
CDR3aa: CASSSSGRAGETQYF
CDR3nt: TGTGCCAGCAGTTCCAGCGGGAGGGCCGGGGAGACCCAGTACTTC

v_gene: TRBV11-2
j_gene: TRBJ2-7
abundance: once
d_gene: -
len: 15
CDR3aa: CASSFNRDSSYEQYF
CDR3nt: TGTGCCAGCAGCTTTAACCGGGACTCCTCCTACGAGCAGTACTTC

v_gene: TRBV6-5
j_gene: TRBJ2-7
abundance: -
d_gene: -
len: 14
CDR3aa: CASSLVGPSYEQYF
CDR3nt: TGTGCCAGCAGTTTAGTGGGCCCCTCCTACGAGCAGTACTTC

v_gene: TRBV13
j_gene: TRBJ2-7
abundance: -
d_gene: -
len: 14
CDR3aa: CASSSREFGYEQYF
CDR3nt: TGTGCCAGCAGCTCCCGAGAGTTCGGATACGAGCAGTACTTC

v_gene: TRBV19
j_gene: TRBJ2-2
abundance: -
d_gene: -
len: 14
CDR3aa: CASSAATNTGELFF
CDR3nt: TGTGCCAGTAGTGCAGCTACGAACACCGGGGAGCTGTTTTTT

v_gene: TRBV25-1
j_gene: TRBJ1-5
abundance: -
d_gene: -
len: 14
CDR3aa: CASSTPGSNQPQHF
CDR3nt: TGTGCCAGTTCCACGCCGGGGAGCAATCAGCCCCAGCATTTT

v_gene: TRBV29-1
j_gene: TRBJ1-2
abundance: -
d_gene: -
len: 12
CDR3aa: CSVVTRDYGYTF
CDR3nt: TGCAGCGTTGTAACCCGAGACTATGGCTACACCTTC

v_gene: TRBV6-5
j_gene: TRBJ1-3
abundance: -
d_gene: -
len: 15
CDR3aa: CASRPDASSGNTIYF
CDR3nt: TGTGCCAGCAGACCGGACGCAAGCTCTGGAAACACCATATATTTT

v_gene: TRBV5-8
j_gene: TRBJ1-5
abundance: -
d_gene: TRBD1
len: 15
CDR3aa: CASSLVGDRYQPQHF
CDR3nt: TGTGCCAGCAGCTTGGTCGGGGACAGATATCAGCCCCAGCATTTT